The rows below give T cell receptor beta chains drawn from one sample of a study of T cell changes during pregnancy in multiple sclerosis. Here immunoSEQ multiplex PCR was the method, and the copy in TCRdb shows in-frame clones only, minus some. The table has 40,000 to 60,000 clones, 80% to 95% seen once. This sample comprised peripheral blood, obtained after pregnancy. Source of these receptors: a female donor with multiple sclerosis, enrolled in a pregnancy study. CDR3s include the opening cysteine and the closing phenylalanine or tryptophan. The D gene is left open where the match is weak. Clone size appears in some rows only: once, few, many, or a class for an expanded clone.

J gene: TRBJ2-7
clone size: NA
D gene: NA
V gene: TRBV15
CDR3 protein: CATSRRQHPSYEQYF
CDR3 DNA: TGTGCCACCAGCAGACGACAGCACCCCTCCTACGAGCAGTACTTC

J gene: TRBJ1-1
clone size: once
D gene: TRBD1
V gene: TRBV12-5
CDR3 protein: CASGLPSRQGVGGNTEAFF
CDR3 DNA: TGTGCTAGTGGTTTGCCATCCCGACAGGGGGTTGGAGGGAACACTGAAGCTTTCTTT

J gene: TRBJ2-1
clone size: NA
D gene: NA
V gene: TRBV4-2
CDR3 protein: CASSQASIDWRSYNEQFF
CDR3 DNA: TGTGCCAGCAGCCAAGCATCTATCGACTGGAGGTCCTACAATGAGCAGTTCTTC

J gene: TRBJ1-2
clone size: NA
D gene: TRBD1
V gene: TRBV2
CDR3 protein: CAGRTGHNYGYTF
CDR3 DNA: TGTGCCGGACGGACAGGTCATAACTATGGCTACACCTTC

J gene: TRBJ2-1
clone size: NA
D gene: NA
V gene: TRBV7-3
CDR3 protein: CASSPFGVNNEQFF
CDR3 DNA: TGTGCCAGCAGCCCTTTCGGGGTTAATAATGAGCAGTTCTTC

J gene: TRBJ2-7
clone size: NA
D gene: NA
V gene: TRBV18
CDR3 protein: CASSPLYGQRSSYEQYF
CDR3 DNA: TGTGCCAGCTCACCACTCTATGGACAACGAAGCTCCTACGAGCAGTACTTC

J gene: TRBJ2-2
clone size: once
D gene: NA
V gene: TRBV5-1
CDR3 protein: CASSLDAYGGELFF
CDR3 DNA: TGCGCCAGCAGCTTGGACGCGTACGGCGGGGAGCTGTTTTTT

J gene: TRBJ1-1
clone size: NA
D gene: NA
V gene: TRBV4-3
CDR3 protein: CASSTRGGGTEAFF
CDR3 DNA: TGCGCCAGCAGCACACGCGGTGGGGGGACTGAAGCTTTCTTT

J gene: TRBJ1-2
clone size: NA
D gene: NA
V gene: TRBV19
CDR3 protein: CASSLHPTSNYGYTF
CDR3 DNA: TGTGCCAGTAGTCTACACCCGACATCTAACTATGGCTACACCTTC

J gene: TRBJ1-2
clone size: NA
D gene: NA
V gene: TRBV19
CDR3 protein: CASRRAPLYGYTF
CDR3 DNA: TGTGCCAGTAGGAGGGCGCCCCTTTATGGCTACACCTTC

J gene: TRBJ2-7
clone size: few
D gene: TRBD1
V gene: TRBV15
CDR3 protein: CATSMGTGLNEQYF
CDR3 DNA: TGTGCCACCAGCATGGGGACAGGGTTGAACGAGCAGTACTTC

J gene: TRBJ2-5
clone size: NA
D gene: TRBD1
V gene: TRBV9
CDR3 protein: CASSEGALDIKTQYF
CDR3 DNA: TGTGCCAGCAGCGAGGGGGCACTAGATATCAAGACCCAGTACTTC

J gene: TRBJ1-5
clone size: NA
D gene: NA
V gene: TRBV7-2
CDR3 protein: CASSLPPGGSNQPQHF
CDR3 DNA: TGTGCCAGCAGCTTGCCCCCGGGTGGGAGCAATCAGCCCCAGCATTTT

J gene: TRBJ2-7
clone size: NA
D gene: NA
V gene: TRBV9
CDR3 protein: CASSPVGSSYEQYF
CDR3 DNA: TGTGCCAGCAGCCCCGTTGGGAGCTCCTACGAGCAGTACTTC

J gene: TRBJ2-2
clone size: NA
D gene: NA
V gene: TRBV5-1
CDR3 protein: CASSFGGLATNTGELFF
CDR3 DNA: TGCGCCAGCAGCTTCGGGGGGCTAGCGACGAACACCGGGGAGCTGTTTTTT

J gene: TRBJ1-2
clone size: once
D gene: TRBD1
V gene: TRBV27
CDR3 protein: CASRGGQEGGYTF
CDR3 DNA: TGTGCCAGCCGGGGCGGACAGGAAGGTGGCTACACCTTC

J gene: TRBJ1-1
clone size: NA
D gene: NA
V gene: TRBV9
CDR3 protein: CASSVGGVGTEAFF
CDR3 DNA: TGTGCCAGCAGCGTGGGGGGGGTGGGCACTGAAGCTTTCTTT

J gene: TRBJ2-1
clone size: NA
D gene: TRBD2
V gene: TRBV25-1
CDR3 protein: CASSELGGGGSYNEQFF
CDR3 DNA: TGTGCCAGCAGTGAATTGGGGGGGGGTGGCTCCTACAATGAGCAGTTCTTC